One sample yielded the 22 T cell receptor beta chains listed below, sequenced in a study of technical replicates of blood from several donors (dated by TCRdb to 2015 to 2018). The library was built by means of the immunoSEQ multiplex PCR assay. This immuneACCESS table, as held by TCRdb, lists in-frame sequences with V and J called but not all clones. Of the missing ones, under half trace to an unresolved V gene in checked studies; the others have no known cause. The sample profile shows some 83,000 clones; 90% to 95% of them were found once. The top ten clones comprise approximately 0.37% of the sample. Material: T cells isolated from PBMCs. The receptors come from a human donor in good health.

The rearrangement joins TRBV7-2 to TRBJ1-2; a weak D match, TRBD1 (5 bases). Germline CDR1 is SGHTA and CDR2 is FQGNSA. The CDR3 contains 16 residues. The V end was cut by 1 base, the J end by 2 bases, with 14 bases between. CDR3 sequence: CASSLGSGLGNYGYTF. DNA for the CDR3: TGTGCCAGCAGCTTAGGCTCAGGGCTCGGGAACTATGGCTACACCTTC.

This sequence joins TRBV7-3 and TRBJ2-7; TRBD1 matches at 7 bases. The CDR3 covers 13 residues. Germline V gene lookup returns CDR1 SGHTA and CDR2 FQGTGA. The junction had 8 bases not matched to a gene; V was cut back by 5 bases and J by 7 bases. In DNA, the CDR3 is TGTGCCAGCAGCCCTGGACAGGAAGGAGAGCAGTACTTC. It yields the protein CASSPGQEGEQYF.

J is TRBJ2-7 and V is TRBV4-1; tentatively, D is TRBD2 (6 bases). This CDR3 is built from 13 residues. Trimming took off 4 bases at V and 5 bases at J, with 12 bases between the two ends. Germline-derived CDR1 and CDR2 are MGHRA and YSYEKL. The CDR3 DNA reads TGCGCCAGCAGCCTACTCCGCGGGGACGAGCAGTACTTC. It yields the protein CASSLLRGDEQYF.

V gene TRBV11-3 combines with J gene TRBJ1-5, with TRBD1 as a possible D gene (6 bases). CDR3 size: 13 residues. Germline CDR1 is SGHNT and CDR2 is YENEEA. Trimming took 3 bases from V and 7 from J, leaving 10 bases between them. The CDR3 DNA is TGTGCCAGCAGCTTGGGGGCTGGGCAGCCCCAGCATTTT. It yields the protein CASSLGAGQPQHF.

The gene calls are TRBV5-6 and TRBJ2-5, with TRBD1 matching over 10 bases. The V segment lost 5 bases and the J segment 5 bases; nucleotides outside the gene matches: 9. The germline gives CDR1 SGHDT, CDR2 YYEEEE. This CDR3 spans 15 amino acids. The CDR3 coding sequence is TGTGCCAGCAGACCGGGACAGGGGTGGCCGGAGACCCAGTACTTC. Translating it yields CASRPGQGWPETQYF. The full variable domain, with the rest looked up from reference TRBV5-6 and TRBJ2-5, is DAGVTQSPTHLIKTRGQQVTLRCSPKSGHDTVSWYQQALGQGPQFIFQYYEEEERQRGNFPDRFSGHQFPNYSSELNVNALLLGDSALYLCASRPGQGWPETQYFGPGTRLLVL.

A single count supports this clone. The chain employs TRBV10-3 and TRBJ2-7; D may be TRBD2 (6 bases). Germline assignment: CDR1 ENHRY and CDR2 SYGVKD. The CDR3 is 13 amino acids. Trimming took off 7 bases at V and 4 bases at J, with 14 bases between the two ends. The CDR3, as DNA: TGTGCCATCAATAGGGTGGAGGGTTACGAGCAGTACTTC. It codes for CAINRVEGYEQYF.

This sequence joins TRBV27 and TRBJ2-7, with 8 nucleotides matching TRBD2. Trimming removed 2 bases from V and 5 bases from J; junction bases left unmatched: 5. The germline CDR1 and CDR2 sequences are MNHEY and SMNVEV (reference sequence). The CDR3 runs 14 residues. CDR3 bases: TGTGCCAGCAGTTTAAGCGGGAGAATCCACGAGCAGTACTTC. Translation gives CASSLSGRIHEQYF.

V is TRBV28 and J is TRBJ2-7, with TRBD1 matching 9 bases. The germline V gene encodes CDR1 MDHEN and CDR2 SYDVKM. J was trimmed by 6 bases and V by 5 bases; bases with no gene match: 8. CDR3 length: 14 amino acids. The CDR3 DNA sequence: TGTGCCAGCAGTGGGACAGGGCACCCTTTCGAGCAGTACTTC. Its translation is CASSGTGHPFEQYF. The entire variable domain, with the rest obtained from reference TRBV28 and TRBJ2-7, is as follows: DVKVTQSSRYLVKRTGEKVFLECVQDMDHENMFWYRQDPGLGLRLIYFSYDVKMKEKGDIPEGYSVSREKKERFSLILESASTNQTSMYLCASSGTGHPFEQYFGPGTRLTVT.

This chain connects TRBV5-1 to TRBJ2-7; D ambiguous. The V gene's germline CDR1 is SGHRS and CDR2 YFSETQ. The CDR3 covers 14 residues. The V gene lost 2 bases and the J gene lost 3 bases, with 12 bases spanning the gap. The CDR3 DNA reads TGCGCCAGCAGCTTCTCCCCCGAGAACTACGAGCAGTACTTC. It codes for CASSFSPENYEQYF. Full variable domain (missing parts from reference TRBV5-1 and TRBJ2-7): KAGVTQTPRYLIKTRGQQVTLSCSPISGHRSVSWYQQTPGQGLQFLFEYFSETQRNKGNFPGRFSGRQFSNSRSEMNVSTLELGDSALYLCASSFSPENYEQYFGPGTRLTVT.

The rearrangement uses TRBV4-2 and TRBJ2-1; D uncertain. The CDR3 runs to 16 residues. Trimming cost V 0 bases and J 1 base, with 10 bases left between them. Germline V lookup: CDR1 LGHNA, CDR2 YNFKEQ. The chain's CDR3 is CASSQDLVGSYNEQFF. The CDR3 DNA reads as TGTGCCAGCAGCCAAGATCTAGTAGGTTCCTACAATGAGCAGTTCTTC.

V is TRBV27 and J is TRBJ2-7; no definite D call. The germline CDR1 and CDR2 sequences are MNHEY and SMNVEV (reference sequence). V was shortened by 3 bases and J by 0 bases, with 3 bases between the two germline ends. The CDR3 contains 12 residues. The CDR3 bases are TGTGCCAGCAGTTTTAGCTCCTACGAGCAGTACTTC. It codes for CASSFSSYEQYF.

The genes are TRBV18 and TRBJ2-7, with D possibly matching TRBD1 (6 bases). V lost 3 bases and J 0 bases, leaving 12 bases between the germline ends. The CDR3 length is 15 residues. Germline V gives CDR1 KGHSH, CDR2 LQKENI. The CDR3 loop is CASSPWTASSYEQYF. CDR3 nucleotide sequence: TGTGCCAGCTCACCGTGGACAGCAAGCTCCTACGAGCAGTACTTC.

This chain uses TRBV29-1 with TRBJ2-4; possible D gene TRBD1, 6 bases. This CDR3 region has 14 residues. V lost 8 bases and J 1 base, leaving 15 bases between the germline ends. Germline lookup yields CDR1 SQVTM and CDR2 ANQGSEA. CDR3 protein: CSSRQGPAKNIQYF. The CDR3 bases are TGCAGCTCCCGGCAGGGGCCGGCCAAAAACATTCAGTACTTC.

CDR3 in DNA: TGTGCCAGTAGTTTCAGGGAATCCAATCAGCCCCAGCATTTT. Its protein is CASSFRESNQPQHF. The chain combines TRBV19 with TRBJ1-5; a possible D gene is TRBD1 (5 bases). The CDR3 contains 14 residues. CDR1 and CDR2 from the germline V gene are LNHDA and SQIVND (reference sequence). V lost 5 bases to trimming and J lost 3 bases, with 11 bases between them.

CDR3 protein: CAWSAGTAYEQYF. CDR3 in DNA: TGTGCCTGGAGTGCCGGGACAGCCTACGAGCAGTACTTC. The rearrangement links TRBV30 to TRBJ2-7; 7 bases line up with TRBD1. The CDR3 is 13 residues long. Germline lookup yields CDR1 GTSNPN and CDR2 SVGIG (reference sequence). J was trimmed by 2 bases and V by 1 base; bases with no gene match: 2.

The V gene is TRBV9, the J gene TRBJ1-5; 7 bases match TRBD1. After removal of 3 bases from V and 7 bases from J, the junction contained 10 bases not matched to a gene. In germline, CDR1 is SGDLS, CDR2 YYNGEE. The CDR3 extends over 15 amino acids. The CDR3 is CASSDGAGGGQPQHF. The CDR3 DNA sequence: TGTGCCAGCAGCGATGGAGCAGGGGGTGGGCAGCCCCAGCATTTT.

This chain connects TRBV15 to TRBJ2-1; 11 nucleotides agree with TRBD2. From germline, CDR1 is LNHNV and CDR2 YYDKDF (reference sequence). The V and J ends lost 4 bases and 2 bases, in that order; junction bases with no gene match: 7. This CDR3 spans 17 amino acids. CDR3 amino acids: CATSNQLAGVPYNEQFF. CDR3 bases: TGTGCCACCAGCAACCAACTAGCGGGAGTCCCCTACAATGAGCAGTTCTTC.

The chain is built from TRBV6-1 and TRBJ1-4; weak D call: TRBD1 (5 bases). Germline CDR1 and CDR2: MNHNS and SASEGT. The germline V and J ends were trimmed by 2 bases and 8 bases, with 12 bases remaining between them. This CDR3 spans 14 amino acids. The CDR3 loop reads CASSESGRVEKLFF. Written as DNA, the CDR3 is TGTGCCAGCAGTGAATCAGGGAGGGTCGAAAAACTGTTTTTT.

The V gene is TRBV10-2, the J gene TRBJ1-2, with D unresolved. Per germline, CDR1 WSHSY and CDR2 SAAADI. V shed 7 bases and J shed 3 bases, with 12 bases lying between them. The CDR3 sequence is 13 residues long. The CDR3 is CASTRESDYGYTF. CDR3 nucleotide sequence: TGCGCCAGCACGAGGGAGAGTGACTATGGCTACACCTTC.

The chain carries TRBV2 and TRBJ2-1; D is unresolved. Germline V gene sequence: CDR1 SNHLY, CDR2 FYNNEI. The CDR3 consists of 11 residues. V lost 2 bases to trimming and J lost 8 bases, with 4 bases between them. CDR3 in amino acids: CASSESDEQFF. The CDR3 DNA reads TGTGCCAGCAGTGAATCTGATGAGCAGTTCTTC.

The J gene is TRBJ1-2, the V gene TRBV6-6, with 9 bases identical to TRBD1. The CDR3 spans 12 residues. J lost 8 bases, V lost 11 bases, and 9 bases had no gene match. Looked up from germline, CDR1 is MNHNY and CDR2 is SVGAGI (reference sequence). This chain's CDR3 is CALRDRVGGYTF. In DNA form, the CDR3 reads TGTGCCCTCCGGGACAGGGTGGGCGGCTACACCTTC.

The V call is TRBV19, the J call TRBJ1-1; 7 nucleotides align to TRBD1. The germline V gene has CDR1 LNHDA and CDR2 SQIVND (reference sequence). This CDR3 spans 15 amino acids. V gave up 8 bases and J gave up 2 bases; unmatched junction bases: 11. In DNA form, the CDR3 reads TGTGCCAGTCTGGGTTTCGGGACAGATAACACTGAAGCTTTCTTT. It encodes CASLGFGTDNTEAFF.